The entry below describes one TCR beta chain. Its matching antigen is unknown. This sample is drawn from a study of T-cell reconstitution after alpha-beta-depleted transplantation in children. Study-wide results and limits: It was reported that alpha-beta T cells came from several hundred expanded graft clones (about two months after transplant). Most T-cell counts and diversity one year after the transplant came from T cells that were newly produced. The origin of high day-60 TCRbeta diversity in some patients lay in surviving recipient T cells and thymic progenitors.

CDR3 length: 15 amino acids. V was pared by 6 bases and J by 3 bases, with 7 bases of the junction left unmatched. As it was prepared, the TCRbeta library received unique molecular identifiers. TCRdb processed the PCR reads anew with MiXCR; each CDR3 protein has one entry. The repertoire holds 280,000 or so distinct CDR3 sequences, 11% seen once, with around 20% in the top ten. The sample in question was peripheral blood, obtained 180 days after TCRalphabeta/CD19-depleted stem cell transplant. This receptor was obtained from a male patient aged 2-15 years who had a stem cell transplant for chronic granulomatous disease, so the T cells may come from the graft donor. V is TRBV12-3 or TRBV12-4 and J is TRBJ1-3; 8 nucleotides align to TRBD1. CDR3 residues: CASSPDRGNGNTIYF. Here the CDR3 DNA reads TGTGCCAGCAGCCCCGACAGGGGCAATGGAAACACCATATATTTT.